The source of this T cell receptor (beta chain) is a study of OX40 agonist ivuxolimab in advanced cancers. Whole-study context: Ivuxolimab, an agonistic anti-OX40 (CD134) antibody, was given to patients. Study results and limitations: The authors also found low normalized T-cell clonal expansion in some nonresponders.

Turning to this clone: Antigen unknown.

TCRdb keeps only in-frame clones here, not all; method: immunoSEQ multiplex PCR. This repertoire shows about 79,000 clones, roughly 80% found once; its top ten account for roughly 4.9%. Trimming removed 10 bases at V and 7 bases at J, with 16 bases between. The germline V gene has CDR1 ENHRY and CDR2 SYGVKD. This CDR3 region has 12 residues. The TCR originated in an adult with an advanced solid tumor such as melanoma, head and neck, liver or kidney cancer. The V and J genes are TRBV10-3 and TRBJ1-1, with TRBD1 as a possible D gene (6 bases). The sequences come from CD4+ or CD8+ T cells sorted from blood, collected in a trial of the OX40 agonist ivuxolimab. CDR3 sequence reads: CATYDGTLEAFF. CDR3 bases: TGTGCCACGTACGACGGGACACTTGAAGCTTTCTTT.